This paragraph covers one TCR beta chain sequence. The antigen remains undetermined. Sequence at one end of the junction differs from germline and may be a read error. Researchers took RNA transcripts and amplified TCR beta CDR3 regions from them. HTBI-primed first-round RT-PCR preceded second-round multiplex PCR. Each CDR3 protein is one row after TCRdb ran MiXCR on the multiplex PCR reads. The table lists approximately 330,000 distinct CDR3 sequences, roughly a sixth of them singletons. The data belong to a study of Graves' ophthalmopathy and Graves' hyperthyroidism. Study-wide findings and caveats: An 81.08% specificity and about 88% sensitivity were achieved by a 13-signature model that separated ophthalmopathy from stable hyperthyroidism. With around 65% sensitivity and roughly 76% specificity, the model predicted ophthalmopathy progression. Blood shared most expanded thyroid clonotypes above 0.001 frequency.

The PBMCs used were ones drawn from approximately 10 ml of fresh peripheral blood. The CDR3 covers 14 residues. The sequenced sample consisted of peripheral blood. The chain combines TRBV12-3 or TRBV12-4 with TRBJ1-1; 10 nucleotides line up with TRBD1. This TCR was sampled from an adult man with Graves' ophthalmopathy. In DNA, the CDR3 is TGTGCCAGCAGAGCCGCGACAGGGGGCTTCGAAGCTTCCTTT. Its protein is CASRAATGGFEASF.